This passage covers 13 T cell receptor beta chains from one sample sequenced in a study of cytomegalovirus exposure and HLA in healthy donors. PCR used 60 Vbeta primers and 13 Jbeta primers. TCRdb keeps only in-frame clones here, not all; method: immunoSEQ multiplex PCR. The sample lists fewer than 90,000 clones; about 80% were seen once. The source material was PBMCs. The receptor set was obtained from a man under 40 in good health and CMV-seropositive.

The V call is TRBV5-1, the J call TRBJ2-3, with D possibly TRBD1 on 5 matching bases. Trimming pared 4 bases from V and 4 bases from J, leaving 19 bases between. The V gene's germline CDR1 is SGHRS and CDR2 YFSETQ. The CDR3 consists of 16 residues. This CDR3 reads CASSPLGMQGPDTQYF. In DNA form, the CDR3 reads TGCGCCAGCAGCCCACTCGGTATGCAGGGTCCAGATACGCAGTATTTT.

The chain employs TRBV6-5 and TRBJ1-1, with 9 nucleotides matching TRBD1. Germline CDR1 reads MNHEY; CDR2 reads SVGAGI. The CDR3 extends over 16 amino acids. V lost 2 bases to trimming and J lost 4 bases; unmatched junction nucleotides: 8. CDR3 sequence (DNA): TGTGCCAGCAGTTACAGCCTCGGACAGGGGAGCACTGAAGCTTTCTTT. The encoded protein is CASSYSLGQGSTEAFF.

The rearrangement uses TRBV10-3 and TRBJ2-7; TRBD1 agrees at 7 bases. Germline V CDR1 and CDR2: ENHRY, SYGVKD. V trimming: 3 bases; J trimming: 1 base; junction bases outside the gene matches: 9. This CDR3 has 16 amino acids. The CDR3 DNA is TGTGCCATCAGTGACCATGCGGACAGGCGGTCCTACGAGCAGTACTTC. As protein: CAISDHADRRSYEQYF.

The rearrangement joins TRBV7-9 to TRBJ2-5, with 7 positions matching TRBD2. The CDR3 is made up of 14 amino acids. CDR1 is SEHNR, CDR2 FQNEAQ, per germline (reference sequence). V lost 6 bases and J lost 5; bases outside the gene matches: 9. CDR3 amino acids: CASSSLADGETQYF. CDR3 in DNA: TGTGCCAGCAGTTCTCTAGCGGATGGGGAGACCCAGTACTTC.

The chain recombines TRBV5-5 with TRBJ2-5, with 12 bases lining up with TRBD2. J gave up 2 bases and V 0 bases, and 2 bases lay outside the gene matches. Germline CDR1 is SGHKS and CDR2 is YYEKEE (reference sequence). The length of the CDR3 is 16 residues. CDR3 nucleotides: TGTGCCAGCAGCTTGGCAGGACTAGCGGGGCAAGAGACCCAGTACTTC. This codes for CASSLAGLAGQETQYF.

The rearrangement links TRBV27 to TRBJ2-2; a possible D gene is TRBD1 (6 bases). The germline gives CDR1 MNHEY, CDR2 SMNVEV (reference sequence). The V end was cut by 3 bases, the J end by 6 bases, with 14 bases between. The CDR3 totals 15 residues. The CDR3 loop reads CASSFRQGIAGELFF. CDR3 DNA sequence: TGTGCCAGCAGTTTCCGGCAGGGGATCGCCGGGGAGCTGTTTTTT.

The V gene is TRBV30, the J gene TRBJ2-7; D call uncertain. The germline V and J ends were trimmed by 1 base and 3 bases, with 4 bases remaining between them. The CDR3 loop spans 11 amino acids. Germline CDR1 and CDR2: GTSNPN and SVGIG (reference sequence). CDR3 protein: CAWSADYEQYF. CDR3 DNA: TGTGCCTGGAGTGCAGACTACGAGCAGTACTTC.

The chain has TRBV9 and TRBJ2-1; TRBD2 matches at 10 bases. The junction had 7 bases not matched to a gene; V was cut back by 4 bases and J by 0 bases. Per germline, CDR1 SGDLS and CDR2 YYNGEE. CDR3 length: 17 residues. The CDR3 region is CASSRGLAGDSYNEQFF. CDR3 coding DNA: TGTGCCAGCAGCCGAGGGCTAGCGGGGGACTCCTACAATGAGCAGTTCTTC.

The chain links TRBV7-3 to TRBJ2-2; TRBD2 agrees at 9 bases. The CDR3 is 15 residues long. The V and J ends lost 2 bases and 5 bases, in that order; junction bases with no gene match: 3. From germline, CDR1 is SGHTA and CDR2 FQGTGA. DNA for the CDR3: TGTGCCAGCAGCTTACCCACTAGCGGGACCGGGGAGCTGTTTTTT. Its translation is CASSLPTSGTGELFF. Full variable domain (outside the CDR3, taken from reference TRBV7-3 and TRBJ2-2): GAGVSQTPSNKVTEKGKYVELRCDPISGHTALYWYRQSLGQGPEFLIYFQGTGAADDSGLPNDRFFAVRPEGSVSTLKIQRTERGDSAVYLCASSLPTSGTGELFFGEGSRLTVL.

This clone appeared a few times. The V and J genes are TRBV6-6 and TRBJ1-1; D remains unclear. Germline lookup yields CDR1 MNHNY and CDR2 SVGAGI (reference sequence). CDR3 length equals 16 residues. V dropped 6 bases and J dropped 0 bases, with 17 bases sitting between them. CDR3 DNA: TGTGCCAGCAGCCGCCGAGCGGGCGGAATGAACACTGAAGCTTTCTTT. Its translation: CASSRRAGGMNTEAFF.

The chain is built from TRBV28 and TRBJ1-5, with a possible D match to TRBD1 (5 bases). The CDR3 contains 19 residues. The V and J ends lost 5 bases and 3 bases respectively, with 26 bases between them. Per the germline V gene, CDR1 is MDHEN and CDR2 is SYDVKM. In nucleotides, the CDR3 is TGTGCCAGCAGTATTTACAGGTCCCGGATATCGCACCTCAATCAGCCCCAGCATTTT. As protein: CASSIYRSRISHLNQPQHF.

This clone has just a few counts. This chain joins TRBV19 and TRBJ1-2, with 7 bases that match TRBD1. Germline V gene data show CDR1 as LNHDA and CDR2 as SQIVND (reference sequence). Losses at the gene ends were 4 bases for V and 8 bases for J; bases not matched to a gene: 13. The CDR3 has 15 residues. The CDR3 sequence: CASSKQGQTSFGYTF. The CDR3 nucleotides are TGTGCCAGTAGTAAGCAGGGACAGACTTCCTTCGGCTACACCTTC.

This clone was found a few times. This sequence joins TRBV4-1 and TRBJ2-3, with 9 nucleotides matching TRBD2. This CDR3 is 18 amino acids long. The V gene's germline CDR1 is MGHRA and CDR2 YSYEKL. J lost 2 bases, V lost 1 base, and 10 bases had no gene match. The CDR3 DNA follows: TGCGCCAGCAGCCAAGGAAGAAGCGGGGGGACTACCACAGATACGCAGTATTTT. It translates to CASSQGRSGGTTTDTQYF.